The T cell receptor beta chain under discussion was sequenced for a study of OX40 agonist ivuxolimab in advanced cancers. Whole-study context: Patients undergoing dose escalation presented with hepatocellular carcinoma, melanoma, renal cell or head and neck cancer. Enrollees could have had prior anti-PD-1, anti-PD-L1 or anti-CTLA-4 therapy, which approximately 40% had received. Whole-study results and caveats: Among the lowest levels of clonal expansion were found in partial responders at 0.1-3.0 mg/kg.

Germline V gene lookup returns CDR1 SGHTA and CDR2 FQGNSA. The CDR3 has 14 amino acids. V shed 4 bases and J 4 bases; nucleotides not matched to a gene: 5. There are a few counts of this clone. Antigen: not known. The repertoire was sequenced with immunoSEQ multiplex PCR; TCRdb's copy has only in-frame clones and lacks some. The sample yields 14,000 or so clones, approximately 80% seen once. The TCR comes from an adult with an advanced solid tumor such as melanoma, head and neck, liver or kidney cancer. V gene TRBV7-2 combines with J gene TRBJ2-7; 9 positions agree with TRBD2. The material was CD4+ or CD8+ T cells sorted from blood, obtained in a trial of the OX40 agonist ivuxolimab. CDR3 coding DNA: TGTGCCAGCAGCTGGGGGCGGGAGGGGTACGAGCAGTACTTC. This gives the protein CASSWGREGYEQYF.